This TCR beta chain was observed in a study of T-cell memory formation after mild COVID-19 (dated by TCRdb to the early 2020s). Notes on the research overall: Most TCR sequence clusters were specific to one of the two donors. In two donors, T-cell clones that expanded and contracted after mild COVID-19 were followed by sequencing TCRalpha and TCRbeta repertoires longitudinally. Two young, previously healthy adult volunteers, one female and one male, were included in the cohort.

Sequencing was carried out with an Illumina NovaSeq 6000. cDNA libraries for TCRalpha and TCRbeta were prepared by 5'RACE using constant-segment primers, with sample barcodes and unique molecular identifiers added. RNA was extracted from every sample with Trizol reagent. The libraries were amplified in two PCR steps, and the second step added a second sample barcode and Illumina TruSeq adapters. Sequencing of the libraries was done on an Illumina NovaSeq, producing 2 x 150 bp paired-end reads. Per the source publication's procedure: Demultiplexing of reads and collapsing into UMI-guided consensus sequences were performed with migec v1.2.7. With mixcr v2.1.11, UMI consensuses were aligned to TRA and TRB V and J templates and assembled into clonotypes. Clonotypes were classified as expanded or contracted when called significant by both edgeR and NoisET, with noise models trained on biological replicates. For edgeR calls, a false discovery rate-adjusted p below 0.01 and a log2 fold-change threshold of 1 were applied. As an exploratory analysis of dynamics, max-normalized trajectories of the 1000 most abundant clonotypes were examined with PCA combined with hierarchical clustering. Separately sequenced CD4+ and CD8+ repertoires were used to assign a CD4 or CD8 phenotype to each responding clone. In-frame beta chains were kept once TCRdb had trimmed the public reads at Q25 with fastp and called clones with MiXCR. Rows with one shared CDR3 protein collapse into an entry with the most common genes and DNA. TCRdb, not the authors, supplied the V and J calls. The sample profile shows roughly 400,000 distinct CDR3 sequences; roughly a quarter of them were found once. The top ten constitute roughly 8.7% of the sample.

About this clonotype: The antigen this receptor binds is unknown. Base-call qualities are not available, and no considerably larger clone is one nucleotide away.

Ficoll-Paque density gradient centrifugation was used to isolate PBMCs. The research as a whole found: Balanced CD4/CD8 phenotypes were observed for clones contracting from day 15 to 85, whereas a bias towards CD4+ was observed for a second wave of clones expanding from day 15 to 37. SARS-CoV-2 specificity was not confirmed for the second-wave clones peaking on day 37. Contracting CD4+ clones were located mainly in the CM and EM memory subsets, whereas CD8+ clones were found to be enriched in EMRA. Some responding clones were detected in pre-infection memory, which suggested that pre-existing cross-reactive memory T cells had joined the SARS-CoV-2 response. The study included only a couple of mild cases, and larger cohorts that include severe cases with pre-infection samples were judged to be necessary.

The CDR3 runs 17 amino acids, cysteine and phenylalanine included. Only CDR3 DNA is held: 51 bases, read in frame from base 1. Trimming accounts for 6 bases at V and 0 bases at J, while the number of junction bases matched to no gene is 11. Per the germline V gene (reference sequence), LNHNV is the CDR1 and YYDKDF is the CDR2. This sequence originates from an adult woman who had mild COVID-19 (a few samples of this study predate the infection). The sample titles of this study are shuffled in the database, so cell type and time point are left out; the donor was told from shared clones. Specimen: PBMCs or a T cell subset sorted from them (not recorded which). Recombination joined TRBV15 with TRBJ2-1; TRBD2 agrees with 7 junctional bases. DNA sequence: TGTGCCACCAGGGACCTCGGGGACTACCTCTCCTACAATGAGCAGTTCTTC. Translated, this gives CATRDLGDYLSYNEQFF.